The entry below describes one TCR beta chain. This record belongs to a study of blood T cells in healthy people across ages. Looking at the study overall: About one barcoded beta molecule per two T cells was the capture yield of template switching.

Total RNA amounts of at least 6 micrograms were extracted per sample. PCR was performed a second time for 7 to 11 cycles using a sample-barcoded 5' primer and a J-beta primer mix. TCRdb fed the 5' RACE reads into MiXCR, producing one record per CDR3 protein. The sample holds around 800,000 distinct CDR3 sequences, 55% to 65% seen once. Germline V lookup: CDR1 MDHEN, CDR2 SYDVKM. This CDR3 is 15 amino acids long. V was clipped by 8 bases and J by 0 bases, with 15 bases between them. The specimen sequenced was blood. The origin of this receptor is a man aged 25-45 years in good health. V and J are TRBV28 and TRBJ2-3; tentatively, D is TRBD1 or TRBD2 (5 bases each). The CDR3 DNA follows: TGTGCCAGCGGGTTGCCGGGACCAAGCACAGATACGCAGTATTTT. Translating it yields CASGLPGPSTDTQYF.